This entry features one TCR beta chain sequence. Per germline, CDR1 MGHRA and CDR2 YSYEKL. The CDR3 spans 18 residues. The sample comes from a study of T cells expressing NK-cell markers. TCRdb reworked the 5' RACE reads into one entry per CDR3 protein, no DNA. This sample carries roughly 180,000 distinct CDR3 sequences, with just over 20% going to the ten biggest clones. This sequence joins TRBV4-1 and TRBJ1-1; TCRdb calls TRBD1, which cannot be checked without DNA. The clonotype comes from a man aged 18-69 years in good health. Source material: blood T cells: a sorted CD56 or NKG2C T cell subset, CD4+ or CD8+ T cells, or bulk PBMC T cells (not recorded which). The chain's CDR3 is CASSQTPGQGARDTEAFF.